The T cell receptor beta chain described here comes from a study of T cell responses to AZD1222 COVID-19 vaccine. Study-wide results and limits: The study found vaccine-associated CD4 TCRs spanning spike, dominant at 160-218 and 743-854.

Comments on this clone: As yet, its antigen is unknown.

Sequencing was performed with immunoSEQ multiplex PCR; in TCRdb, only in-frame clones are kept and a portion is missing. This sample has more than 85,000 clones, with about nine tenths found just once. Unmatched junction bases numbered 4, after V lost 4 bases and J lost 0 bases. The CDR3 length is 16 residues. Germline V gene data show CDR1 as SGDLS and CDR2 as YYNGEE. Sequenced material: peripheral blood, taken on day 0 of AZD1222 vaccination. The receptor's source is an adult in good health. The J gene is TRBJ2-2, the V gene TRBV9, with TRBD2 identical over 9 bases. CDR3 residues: CASSTIAGANTGELFF. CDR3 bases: TGTGCCAGCAGCACCATAGCGGGGGCGAACACCGGGGAGCTGTTTTTT.